This passage covers 10 T cell receptor beta chains from one sample sequenced in a study of blood T cells in healthy people across ages. For the second PCR, which ran for 7 to 11 cycles, a sample-barcoded 5' primer and a J-beta primer mix were used. Each CDR3 protein is one row after TCRdb ran MiXCR on the 5' RACE reads. Of around 650,000 distinct CDR3 sequences listed, 35% to 50% were seen once; the top ten hold roughly 30%. Sequenced sample: blood. All receptors derive from a man older than 75 in good health.

This clonotype was seen a few times. The chain has TRBV4-1 and TRBJ2-7; D gene ambiguous. Per the germline V gene, CDR1 is MGHRA and CDR2 is YSYEKL. The CDR3 runs 15 residues. Trimming took off 1 base at V and 2 bases at J, with 12 bases between the two ends. In DNA, the CDR3 is TGCGCCAGCAGCCAAGCCCCGGGCCGCACCTACGAGCAGTACTTC. Residues: CASSQAPGRTYEQYF.

This sequence joins TRBV5-1 and TRBJ1-1, with D tentatively TRBD1 (6 bases). This CDR3 spans 14 amino acids. From germline, CDR1 is SGHRS and CDR2 YFSETQ. The V and J ends lost 5 bases and 5 bases respectively, with 16 bases between them. CDR3 amino acids: CASSLAGAGTEAFF. The CDR3 DNA is TGCGCCAGCAGTCTCGCGGGGGCCGGGACTGAAGCTTTCTTT.

V is TRBV4-3 and J is TRBJ2-7; D remains ambiguous. The CDR3 spans 13 residues. Germline CDR1 reads LGHNA; CDR2 reads YSLEER. With 3 bases removed from V and 3 bases from J, the gap between germline ends came to 9 bases. The CDR3 sequence is CASSQGMRYEQYF. The CDR3 DNA sequence: TGCGCCAGCAGCCAGGGTATGCGCTACGAGCAGTACTTC.

The chain is built from TRBV28 and TRBJ2-6; D is unresolved. Trimming removed 5 bases at V and 0 bases at J, with 11 bases between. CDR1 and CDR2 from the germline V gene are MDHEN and SYDVKM. The CDR3 covers 16 residues. CDR3 coding DNA: TGTGCCAGCAGTCCCTATGGGCGCTCTGGGGCCAACGTCCTGACTTTC. Amino acid sequence: CASSPYGRSGANVLTF. The entire variable domain, with the rest obtained from reference TRBV28 and TRBJ2-6, is as follows: DVKVTQSSRYLVKRTGEKVFLECVQDMDHENMFWYRQDPGLGLRLIYFSYDVKMKEKGDIPEGYSVSREKKERFSLILESASTNQTSMYLCASSPYGRSGANVLTFGAGSRLTVL.

The chain is built from TRBV11-2 and TRBJ2-1, with 8 bases identical to TRBD2. With 5 bases clipped from V and 7 bases from J, the junction kept 4 bases outside the gene matches. From germline, CDR1 is SGHAT and CDR2 FQNNGV. CDR3 length: 13 residues. CDR3 bases: TGTGCCAGCAGCGCCCGGGAGGGGAATGAGCAGTTCTTC. This translates into CASSAREGNEQFF.

This clonotype has just a few counts. The V and J genes are TRBV6-5 and TRBJ2-5; the D gene is possibly TRBD2 (7 bases). V gave up 2 bases and J gave up 6 bases, with 16 bases separating them. The CDR3 length is 15 residues. Germline CDR1 MNHEY, CDR2 SVGAGI. The CDR3 DNA follows: TGTGCCAGCAGTTACGGTTCGGGGGGCCGGAAGACCCAGTACTTC. This translates into CASSYGSGGRKTQYF.

J is TRBJ2-3 and V is TRBV30; D call uncertain. The V end was cut by 1 base, the J end by 2 bases, with 10 bases between. The CDR3 is made up of 14 amino acids. The V gene's germline CDR1 is GTSNPN and CDR2 SVGIG (reference sequence). CDR3 sequence reads: CAWSGWGYTDTQYF. CDR3 DNA sequence: TGTGCCTGGAGTGGGTGGGGATACACAGATACGCAGTATTTT.

This clonotype showed up just a few times. V is TRBV20-1 and J is TRBJ2-4; 10 nucleotides line up with TRBD2. The J call may be wrong; the DNA end is better matched by TRBJ2-7. Germline CDR1 reads DFQATT; CDR2 reads SNEGSKA (reference sequence). This CDR3 is built from 16 residues. The CDR3 coding sequence is TGCAGTGCTAGAGTTTCAGCGGGAGGGTTTATGAGCGAGCAGTACTTC. Translation: CSARVSAGGFMSEQYF.

The chain carries TRBV20-1 and TRBJ1-5; TRBD1 matches 8 bases. The CDR3 loop spans 14 amino acids. Germline assignment: CDR1 DFQATT and CDR2 SNEGSKA (reference sequence). V lost 3 bases and J lost 6; bases outside the gene matches: 7. Written as DNA, the CDR3 is TGCAGTGCTAGGGGGACAGGCAGAGGTCAGCCCCAGCATTTT. As protein: CSARGTGRGQPQHF.

This clonotype was counted between two and nine times. The V gene is TRBV10-3, the J gene TRBJ1-2, with a weak D call TRBD1 (5 bases). In germline, CDR1 is ENHRY, CDR2 SYGVKD. The CDR3 runs to 12 residues. The V and J ends lost 4 bases and 6 bases respectively, with 9 bases between them. The CDR3 DNA reads as TGTGCCATCAGTGTAAAAGGGGATGGCTACACCTTC. This encodes CAISVKGDGYTF.